Below are 5 T cell receptor beta chains sequenced from a single sample in a study of blood T cell repertoires in COVID-19. The method was immunoSEQ multiplex PCR; TCRdb's version includes in-frame clones alone and lacks a portion of them. The sample lists 250,000 or so clones, roughly 79% occurring once. Sample: peripheral blood. Receptor source: a woman aged 80 or older with acute or convalescent COVID-19.

This rearrangement joins TRBV7-3 to TRBJ2-3, with 12 nucleotides matching TRBD2. The CDR3 runs to 16 residues. Germline values: CDR1 SGHTA, CDR2 FQGTGA. V gave up 1 base and J gave up 6 bases; unmatched junction bases: 5. CDR3 in DNA: TGTGCCAGCAGCTTAAGGCCTAGCGGGGGGGCGGATACGCAGTATTTT. It is translated as CASSLRPSGGADTQYF.

In its sample, this clone was seen once. The V and J genes are TRBV15 and TRBJ2-2, with a tentative D call TRBD2 (5 bases). V was trimmed by 0 bases and J by 6 bases, leaving 11 bases between them. CDR3 size: 15 residues. CDR1 is LNHNV, CDR2 YYDKDF, per germline (reference sequence). CDR3 residues: CATSRDRRGAGELFF. For the CDR3, the DNA is TGTGCCACCAGCAGAGATAGACGGGGAGCCGGGGAGCTGTTTTTT.

This chain links TRBV5-1 with TRBJ2-7; TRBD2 aligns across 8 bases. J lost 0 bases, V lost 4 bases, and 6 bases had no gene match. Germline CDR1 and CDR2: SGHRS and YFSETQ. CDR3 length equals 15 residues. CDR3 coding DNA: TGCGCCAGCAGCCCCCCCGGGACTAGCTCCTACGAGCAGTACTTC. Translation gives CASSPPGTSSYEQYF.

This chain uses TRBV5-4 with TRBJ2-7; TRBD1 agrees at 8 bases. The CDR3 runs 14 residues. The germline V gene encodes CDR1 SGHNT and CDR2 YYREEE (reference sequence). The V and J ends lost 4 bases and 6 bases, in that order; junction bases with no gene match: 9. In DNA, the CDR3 is TGTGCCAGCAGCGGACAGGGATCTTTAGGCGAGCAGTACTTC. Amino acid sequence: CASSGQGSLGEQYF.

The chain combines TRBV21-1 with TRBJ2-5; the table's D call TRBD2 went unverified against the DNA. TRBV21-1 is given as a pseudogene. This CDR3 spans 13 amino acids. The CDR3 DNA reads as TGTGCCACCGAGACTAGCGGGAAAGAGACCCAGTACTTC. Amino acid sequence: CATETSGKETQYF.